The 7 T cell receptor beta chains presented below share a single source sample, sequenced in a study of cytomegalovirus exposure and HLA in healthy donors. PCR involved 60 Vbeta and 13 Jbeta primers. Profiling relied on immunoSEQ multiplex PCR, and the TCRdb table lists in-frame clones only, not all of them. The sample has some 130,000 clones; roughly 10% are singletons. Specimen: PBMCs. These receptors originate from a man aged 45-65 years in good health and CMV-seronegative.

The rearrangement uses TRBV5-6 and TRBJ2-3; 12 nucleotides match TRBD2. This CDR3 contains 16 residues. Germline CDR1 reads SGHDT; CDR2 reads YYEEEE. V shed 2 bases, J shed 2 bases, and the junction held 3 bases outside the gene matches. The chain's CDR3 is CASSLGLAGPTDTQYF. CDR3 coding DNA: TGTGCCAGCAGCTTAGGACTAGCGGGACCCACAGATACGCAGTATTTT. The full variable domain, rest sourced from reference TRBV5-6 and TRBJ2-3, is DAGVTQSPTHLIKTRGQQVTLRCSPKSGHDTVSWYQQALGQGPQFIFQYYEEEERQRGNFPDRFSGHQFPNYSSELNVNALLLGDSALYLCASSLGLAGPTDTQYFGPGTRLTVL.

This chain connects TRBV30 to TRBJ2-6, with D tentatively TRBD2 (6 bases). Germline values: CDR1 GTSNPN, CDR2 SVGIG (reference sequence). This CDR3 spans 16 amino acids. V lost 5 bases and J 0 bases, leaving 14 bases between the germline ends. CDR3 sequence reads: CAWGFSGVSGANVLTF. The CDR3 coding sequence is TGTGCCTGGGGATTTTCGGGGGTCTCTGGGGCCAACGTCCTGACTTTC.

V and J are TRBV7-2 and TRBJ2-5; 14 bases map to TRBD2. Looked up from germline, CDR1 is SGHTA and CDR2 is FQGNSA. J was trimmed by 1 base and V by 5 bases; bases with no gene match: 3. CDR3 length equals 16 residues. The CDR3 coding sequence is TGTGCCAGCAGCCCAGGACTAGCGGGGGGCCAAGAGACCCAGTACTTC. This encodes CASSPGLAGGQETQYF.

The CDR3 sequence is CASSLQTGRGTGELFF. CDR3 DNA: TGTGCCAGCAGCTTGCAGACAGGGAGAGGGACCGGGGAGCTGTTTTTT. The chain links TRBV7-3 to TRBJ2-2; 7 bases are a match to TRBD1. The V segment lost 3 bases and the J segment 5 bases; nucleotides outside the gene matches: 9. The V gene's germline CDR1 is SGHTA and CDR2 FQGTGA. The CDR3 runs to 16 residues.

The J gene is TRBJ2-5, the V gene TRBV5-6; D may be TRBD1 (6 bases). With the DNA end fitting TRBJ2-7 better, the J assignment may be wrong. This CDR3 is built from 17 residues. Germline V gives CDR1 SGHDT, CDR2 YYEEEE. CDR3 nucleotides: TGTGCCAGCAGCTTGTTGGCAGGGGCTAACCGAATCTACGAGCAGTACTTC. As protein: CASSLLAGANRIYEQYF.

CDR3 in amino acids: CASSLGGNTDTQYF. The CDR3 nucleotides are TGTGCCAGCAGCCTGGGAGGGAACACAGATACGCAGTATTTT. The chain has TRBV9 and TRBJ2-3; 7 positions agree with TRBD2. The CDR3 length is 14 residues. Germline V lookup: CDR1 SGDLS, CDR2 YYNGEE. Losses at the gene ends were 4 bases for V and 2 bases for J; bases not matched to a gene: 4.

V gene TRBV14 combines with J gene TRBJ2-3; D gene unclear. CDR1 is SGHDN and CDR2 is FVKESK in the germline V gene. Trimming shortened V by 3 bases and J by 6 bases, and 4 bases separated the two germline ends. CDR3 length: 11 amino acids. The CDR3 protein is CASSQRDTQYF. DNA for the CDR3: TGTGCCAGCAGCCAGAGGGATACGCAGTATTTT. The variable domain in full, completed from reference TRBV14 and TRBJ2-3, reads EAGVTQFPSHSVIEKGQTVTLRCDPISGHDNLYWYRRVMGKEIKFLLHFVKESKQDESGMPNNRFLAERTGGTYSTLKVQPAELEDSGVYFCASSQRDTQYFGPGTRLTVL.